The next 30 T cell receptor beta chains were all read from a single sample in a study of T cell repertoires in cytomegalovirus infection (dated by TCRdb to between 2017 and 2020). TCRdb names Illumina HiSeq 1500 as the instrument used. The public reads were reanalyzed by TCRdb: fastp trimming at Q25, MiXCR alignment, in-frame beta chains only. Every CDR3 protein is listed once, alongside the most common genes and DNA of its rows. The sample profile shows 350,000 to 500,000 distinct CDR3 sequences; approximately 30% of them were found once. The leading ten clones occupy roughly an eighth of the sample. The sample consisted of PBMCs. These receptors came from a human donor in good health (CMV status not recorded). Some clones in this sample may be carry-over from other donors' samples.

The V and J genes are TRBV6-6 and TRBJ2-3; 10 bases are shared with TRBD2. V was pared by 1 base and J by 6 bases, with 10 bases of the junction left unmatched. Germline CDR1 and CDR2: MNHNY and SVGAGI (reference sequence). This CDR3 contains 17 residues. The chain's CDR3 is CASSYYAASGGGDTQYF. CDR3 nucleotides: TGTGCCAGCAGTTACTACGCGGCTAGCGGGGGTGGGGATACGCAGTATTTT.

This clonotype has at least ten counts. The CDR3 nucleotides are TGTGCCAGCAGCCACCTTCCGAGCGGGGGGACAGATACGCAGTATTTT. Amino acids: CASSHLPSGGTDTQYF. The rearrangement joins TRBV5-4 to TRBJ2-3, with 9 bases fitting TRBD2. Germline V gene lookup returns CDR1 SGHNT and CDR2 YYREEE (reference sequence). J gave up 3 bases and V 4 bases, and 9 bases lay outside the gene matches. The CDR3 totals 16 residues.

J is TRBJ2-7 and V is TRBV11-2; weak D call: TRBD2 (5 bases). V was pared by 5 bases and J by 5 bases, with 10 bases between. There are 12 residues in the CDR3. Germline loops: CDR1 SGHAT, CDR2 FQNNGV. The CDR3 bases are TGTGCCAGCAGCGTTGGGAGTGACGAGCAGTACTTC. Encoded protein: CASSVGSDEQYF.

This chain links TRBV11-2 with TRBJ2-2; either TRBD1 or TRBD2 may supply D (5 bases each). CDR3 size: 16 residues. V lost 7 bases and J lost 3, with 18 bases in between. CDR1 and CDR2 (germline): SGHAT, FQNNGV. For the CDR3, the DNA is TGTGCCAGCACCTCGTTAGCGTGGGGCCACACCGGGGAGCTGTTTTTT. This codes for CASTSLAWGHTGELFF.

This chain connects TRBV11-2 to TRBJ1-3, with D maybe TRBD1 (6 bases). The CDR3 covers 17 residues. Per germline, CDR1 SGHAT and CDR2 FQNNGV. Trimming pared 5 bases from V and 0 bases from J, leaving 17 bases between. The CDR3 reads CASSTRGIDISGNTIYF. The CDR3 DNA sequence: TGTGCCAGCAGCACAAGGGGGATAGATATCTCTGGAAACACCATATATTTT.

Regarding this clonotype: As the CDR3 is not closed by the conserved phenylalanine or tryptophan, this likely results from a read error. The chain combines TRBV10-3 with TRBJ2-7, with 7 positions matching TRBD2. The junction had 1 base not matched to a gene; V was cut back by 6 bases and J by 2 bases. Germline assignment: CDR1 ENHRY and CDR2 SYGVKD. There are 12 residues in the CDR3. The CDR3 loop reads CAIRAGAYEQYL. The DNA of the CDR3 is TGTGCCATCAGGGCGGGGGCCTACGAGCAGTACTTA.

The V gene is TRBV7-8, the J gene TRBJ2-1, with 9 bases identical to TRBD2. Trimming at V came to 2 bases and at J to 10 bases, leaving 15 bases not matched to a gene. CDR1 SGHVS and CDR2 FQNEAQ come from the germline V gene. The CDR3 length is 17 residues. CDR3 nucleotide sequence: TGTGCCAGCAGCTTATTCCACCGCGCGGGGGGGCCTGAAGAGCAGTTCTTC. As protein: CASSLFHRAGGPEEQFF.

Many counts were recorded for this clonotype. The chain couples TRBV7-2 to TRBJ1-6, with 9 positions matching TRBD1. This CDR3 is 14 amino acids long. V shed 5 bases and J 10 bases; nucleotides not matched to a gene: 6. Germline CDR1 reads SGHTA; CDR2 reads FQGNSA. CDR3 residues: CASSGTGSRSPLHF. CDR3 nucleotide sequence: TGTGCCAGCAGCGGGACAGGGAGTCGGTCACCCCTCCACTTT.

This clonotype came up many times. CDR3 in amino acids: CASSLGRSSGEQFF. DNA of the CDR3: TGTGCCAGCAGCTTAGGTCGATCTAGCGGGGAGCAGTTCTTC. This rearrangement joins TRBV7-2 to TRBJ2-1, with 8 positions matching TRBD2. The CDR3 sequence is 14 residues long. In germline, CDR1 is SGHTA, CDR2 FQGNSA. Trimming took 1 base from V and 10 from J; bases not matched to a gene: 6. The variable domain in full, completed from reference TRBV7-2 and TRBJ2-1, reads GAGVSQSPSNKVTEKGKDVELRCDPISGHTALYWYRQSLGQGLEFLIYFQGNSAPDKSGLPSDRFSAERTGGSVSTLTIQRTQQEDSAVYLCASSLGRSSGEQFFGPGTRLTVL.

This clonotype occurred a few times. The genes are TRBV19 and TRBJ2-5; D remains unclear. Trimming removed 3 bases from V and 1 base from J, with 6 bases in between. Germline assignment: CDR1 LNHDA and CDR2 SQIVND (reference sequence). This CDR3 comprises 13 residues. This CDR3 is CASSIDSQETQYF. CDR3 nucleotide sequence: TGTGCCAGTAGTATTGACTCCCAAGAGACCCAGTACTTC.

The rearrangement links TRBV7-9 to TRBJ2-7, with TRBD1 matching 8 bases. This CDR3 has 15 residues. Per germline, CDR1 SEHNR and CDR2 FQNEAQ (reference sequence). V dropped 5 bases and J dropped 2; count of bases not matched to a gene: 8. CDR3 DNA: TGTGCCAGCAGCATCGGACAGGGCATACCCTACGAGCAGTACTTC. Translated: CASSIGQGIPYEQYF. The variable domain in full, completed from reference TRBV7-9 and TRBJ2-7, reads DTGVSQNPRHKITKRGQNVTFRCDPISEHNRLYWYRQTLGQGPEFLTYFQNEAQLEKSRLLSDRFSAERPKGSFSTLEIQRTEQGDSAMYLCASSIGQGIPYEQYFGPGTRLTVT.

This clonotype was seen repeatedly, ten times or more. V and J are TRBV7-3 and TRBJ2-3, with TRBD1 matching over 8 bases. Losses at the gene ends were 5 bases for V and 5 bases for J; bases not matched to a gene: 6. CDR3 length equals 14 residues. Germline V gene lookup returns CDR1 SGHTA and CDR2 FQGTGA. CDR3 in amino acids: CASSQSGTGDTQYF. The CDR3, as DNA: TGTGCCAGCAGCCAGTCCGGGACAGGAGATACGCAGTATTTT.

CDR3: CASSYSTDWGGGYEQYF. The CDR3 DNA reads TGTGCCAGCAGTTACTCGACAGATTGGGGCGGGGGCTACGAGCAGTACTTC. The V and J genes are TRBV6-5 and TRBJ2-7; 7 nucleotides align to TRBD2. CDR1 and CDR2 from the germline V gene are MNHEY and SVGAGI. The CDR3 consists of 17 residues. The ends lost 0 bases at V and 3 bases at J; junction bases unmatched: 11.

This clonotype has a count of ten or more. In DNA, the CDR3 is TGTGCCAGCAGCCCGACTAGGGACACTGAAGCTTTCTTT. Translated, it gives CASSPTRDTEAFF. The rearrangement links TRBV7-2 to TRBJ1-1, with D uncertain. The CDR3 has 13 residues. Trimming left V 5 bases short and J 3 bases short, with 10 bases between. Germline V CDR1 and CDR2: SGHTA, FQGNSA. The variable domain in full, completed from reference TRBV7-2 and TRBJ1-1, reads GAGVSQSPSNKVTEKGKDVELRCDPISGHTALYWYRQSLGQGLEFLIYFQGNSAPDKSGLPSDRFSAERTGGSVSTLTIQRTQQEDSAVYLCASSPTRDTEAFFGQGTRLTVV.

CDR3 in DNA: TGTGCCAGCGGTTTTAACACAGATACGCAGTATTTT. Its translation: CASGFNTDTQYF. V and J are TRBV7-9 and TRBJ2-3, with D unresolved. This CDR3 has 12 residues. CDR1 is SEHNR, CDR2 FQNEAQ, per germline (reference sequence). V lost 8 bases and J 2 bases, leaving 8 bases between the germline ends.

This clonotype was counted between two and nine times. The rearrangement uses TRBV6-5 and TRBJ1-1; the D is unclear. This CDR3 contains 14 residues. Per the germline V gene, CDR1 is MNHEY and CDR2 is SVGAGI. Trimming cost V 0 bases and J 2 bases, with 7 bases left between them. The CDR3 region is CASSYSSVNTEAFF. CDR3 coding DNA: TGTGCCAGCAGTTACTCGAGCGTAAACACTGAAGCTTTCTTT.

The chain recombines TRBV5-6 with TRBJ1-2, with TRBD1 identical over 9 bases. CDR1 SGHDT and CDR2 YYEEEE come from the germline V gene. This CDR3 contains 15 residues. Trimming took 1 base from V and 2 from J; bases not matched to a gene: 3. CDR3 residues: CASSLWTGVNYGYTF. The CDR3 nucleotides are TGTGCCAGCAGCTTGTGGACAGGGGTCAACTATGGCTACACCTTC. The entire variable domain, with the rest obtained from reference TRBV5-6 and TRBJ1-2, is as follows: DAGVTQSPTHLIKTRGQQVTLRCSPKSGHDTVSWYQQALGQGPQFIFQYYEEEERQRGNFPDRFSGHQFPNYSSELNVNALLLGDSALYLCASSLWTGVNYGYTFGSGTRLTVV.

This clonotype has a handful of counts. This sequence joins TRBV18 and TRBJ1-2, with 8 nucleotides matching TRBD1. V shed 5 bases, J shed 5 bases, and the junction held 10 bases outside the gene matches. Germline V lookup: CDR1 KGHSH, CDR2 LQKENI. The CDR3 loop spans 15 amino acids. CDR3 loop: CASSSGQGALYGYTF. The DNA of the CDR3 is TGTGCCAGCTCATCAGGGCAGGGGGCGTTGTATGGCTACACCTTC.

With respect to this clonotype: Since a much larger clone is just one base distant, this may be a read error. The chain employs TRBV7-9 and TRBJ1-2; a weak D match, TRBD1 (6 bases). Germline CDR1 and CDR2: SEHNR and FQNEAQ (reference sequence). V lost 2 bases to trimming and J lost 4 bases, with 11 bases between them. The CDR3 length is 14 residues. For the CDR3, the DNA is TGTGCCAGCAGCTTATGGACAGTGGGCTATGGCTACACCTTC. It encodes CASSLWTVGYGYTF.

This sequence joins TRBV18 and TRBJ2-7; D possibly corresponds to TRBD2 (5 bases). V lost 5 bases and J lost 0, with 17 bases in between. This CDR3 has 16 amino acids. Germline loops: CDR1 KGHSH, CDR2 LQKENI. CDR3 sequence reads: CASSSKTRASSYEQYF. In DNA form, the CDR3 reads TGTGCCAGCTCATCAAAAACGCGGGCTAGCTCCTACGAGCAGTACTTC.

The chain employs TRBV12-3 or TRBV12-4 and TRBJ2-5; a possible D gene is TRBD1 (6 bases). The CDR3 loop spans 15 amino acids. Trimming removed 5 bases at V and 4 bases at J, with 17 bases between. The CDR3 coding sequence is TGTGCCAGCAGTCCAATTTCGACAGGTCCAGAGACCCAGTACTTC. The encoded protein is CASSPISTGPETQYF.

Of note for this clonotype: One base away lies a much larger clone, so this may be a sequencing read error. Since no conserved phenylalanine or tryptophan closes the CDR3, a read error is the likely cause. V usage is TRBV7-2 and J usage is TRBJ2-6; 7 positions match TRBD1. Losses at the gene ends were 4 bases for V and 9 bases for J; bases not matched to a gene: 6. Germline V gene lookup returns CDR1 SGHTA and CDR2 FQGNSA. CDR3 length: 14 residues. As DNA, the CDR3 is TGTGCCAGCAGCTCGGAAGACAGGGTCAACGTCCTGACTTGC. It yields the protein CASSSEDRVNVLTC.

The CDR3 coding sequence is TGCGCCAGCAGCCAAGTTCTAGGACGGTTCCTTAGCGATTCACCCCTCCACTTT. Protein sequence: CASSQVLGRFLSDSPLHF. V and J are TRBV4-1 and TRBJ1-6, with no clear D. Trimming shortened V by 1 base and J by 8 bases, and 21 bases separated the two germline ends. Per germline, CDR1 MGHRA and CDR2 YSYEKL. The CDR3 length is 18 residues.

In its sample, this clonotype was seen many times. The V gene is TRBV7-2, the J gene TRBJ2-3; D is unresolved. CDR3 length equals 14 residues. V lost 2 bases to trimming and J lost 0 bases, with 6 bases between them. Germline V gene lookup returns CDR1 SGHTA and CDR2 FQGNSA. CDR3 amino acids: CASSLRASTDTQYF. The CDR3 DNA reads TGTGCCAGCAGCTTAAGGGCCAGCACAGATACGCAGTATTTT.

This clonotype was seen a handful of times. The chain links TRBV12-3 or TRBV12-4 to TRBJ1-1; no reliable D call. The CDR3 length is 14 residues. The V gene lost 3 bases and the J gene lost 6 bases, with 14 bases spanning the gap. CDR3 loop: CASSLWSGRPEAFF. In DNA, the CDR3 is TGTGCCAGCAGTTTGTGGTCTGGGCGGCCTGAAGCTTTCTTT.

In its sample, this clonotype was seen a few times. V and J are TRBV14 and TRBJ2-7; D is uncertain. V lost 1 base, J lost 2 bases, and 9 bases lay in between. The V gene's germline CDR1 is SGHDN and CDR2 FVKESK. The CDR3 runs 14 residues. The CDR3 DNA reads TGTGCCAGCAGCCAAGGGCCTAGAGCCTACGAGCAGTACTTC. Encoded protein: CASSQGPRAYEQYF.

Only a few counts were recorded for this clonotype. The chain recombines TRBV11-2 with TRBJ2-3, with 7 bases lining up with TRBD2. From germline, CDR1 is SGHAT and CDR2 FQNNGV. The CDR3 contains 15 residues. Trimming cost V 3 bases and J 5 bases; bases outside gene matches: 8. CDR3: CASSLSGGSVDTQYF. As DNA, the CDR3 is TGTGCCAGCAGCTTGTCCGGGGGGTCGGTAGATACGCAGTATTTT.

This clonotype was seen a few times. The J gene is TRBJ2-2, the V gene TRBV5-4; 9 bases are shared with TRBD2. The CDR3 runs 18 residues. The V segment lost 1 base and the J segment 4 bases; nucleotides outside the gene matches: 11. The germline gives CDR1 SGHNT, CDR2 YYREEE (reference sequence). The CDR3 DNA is TGTGCCAGCAGCTTGAAAGGGGGCGGACTAGCGCGCACCGGGGAGCTGTTTTTT. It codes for CASSLKGGGLARTGELFF.

As DNA, the CDR3 is TGTGCCATCAGTGGGGACAGGGTCCCTTCTAACTATGGCTACACCTTC. Translating it yields CAISGDRVPSNYGYTF. This chain uses TRBV10-3 with TRBJ1-2; 9 positions match TRBD1. The CDR3 totals 16 residues. V shed 4 bases, J shed 0 bases, and the junction held 6 bases outside the gene matches. Germline V gene lookup returns CDR1 ENHRY and CDR2 SYGVKD.

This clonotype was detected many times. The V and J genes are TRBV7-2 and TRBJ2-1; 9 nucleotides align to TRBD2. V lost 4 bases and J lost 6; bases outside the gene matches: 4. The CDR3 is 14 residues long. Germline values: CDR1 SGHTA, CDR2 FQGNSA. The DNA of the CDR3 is TGTGCCAGCAGCTCTAGCGGGGTAATCAATGAGCAGTTCTTC. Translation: CASSSSGVINEQFF.